This T cell receptor (beta chain) was found in a study of beta chain features in type 1 diabetes. This clone was detected many times. Since all of the isolated RNA was reverse transcribed, expressed TCRB transcripts were what got sequenced. Some clones are missing from TCRdb's copy, which holds only in-frame ones; the method was immunoSEQ multiplex PCR. Among some 300,000 clones listed, 7.5% to 9.5% were seen once. Trimming removed 7 bases from V and 1 base from J; junction bases left unmatched: 6. This CDR3 contains 13 residues. Germline CDR1 reads SQVTM; CDR2 reads ANQGSEA. The specimen sequenced was central memory CD4+ T cells from blood. V is TRBV29-1 and J is TRBJ1-1; the match to TRBD1 covers 7 bases. This sequence was found in a woman between 18 and 29 years old in good health. The CDR3 here is CSARTGPNTEAFF. CDR3 sequence (DNA): TGCAGCGCTCGGACAGGCCCGAACACTGAAGCTTTCTTT.